This T cell receptor beta chain was obtained from a study of cytomegalovirus exposure and HLA in healthy donors. General study findings and limits: Immune exposure information comprised only CMV serostatus. The likely explanation for a cluster of highly shared sequence variants was sequencing artifact. In vitro testing confirmed three CMV-associated chains as specific for CMV antigens. In a later analysis, several top co-occurrence clusters appeared linked to parvovirus B19, influenza, CMV and Epstein-Barr virus.

Primers for the PCR totalled 60 Vbeta and 13 Jbeta. Sequenced by immunoSEQ multiplex PCR; TCRdb stores in-frame clones only, minus some. The data contain fewer than 200,000 clones, less than 85% of them singletons. The CDR3 consists of 14 residues. The V gene lost 10 bases and the J gene lost 6 bases, with 18 bases spanning the gap. CDR1 is ENHRY and CDR2 is SYGVKD in the germline V gene. About this clone: Its cognate antigen is unknown.

Specimen: PBMCs. The chain recombines TRBV10-3 with TRBJ2-2; TRBD1 is a possible D gene (6 bases). The clonotype originates from a male donor in good health and CMV-seronegative. The chain's CDR3 is CATALTGTAGELFF. In nucleotides, the CDR3 is TGTGCCACTGCACTAACAGGGACGGCCGGGGAGCTGTTTTTT.